The clone carrying this TCR beta chain was seen just once. As yet, its antigen is unknown. The sample comes from a study of a mutant IDH1 vaccine in newly diagnosed glioma. Whole-study context: Antecedent treatment encompassed radiotherapy, temozolomide, or their combination; the majority received both.

With V trimmed by 2 bases and J by 7 bases, 8 bases remained unmatched. The germline CDR1 and CDR2 sequences are SGHRS and YFSETQ. This CDR3 spans 14 amino acids. Profiling relied on immunoSEQ multiplex PCR, and the TCRdb table lists in-frame clones only, not all of them. The top ten hold approximately 7% of the sample, which has approximately 26,000 clones, more than 60% seen once. Time point indicated: week 5, during vaccination. Each vaccine dose was 300 ug of mutant IDH1 20-mer peptide, with topical imiquimod. The sample here was PBMCs, taken from a glioma patient whose treatment included an IDH1 peptide vaccine. The clonotype was recovered from a man in his forties with glioma. Some clones in this sample may be carry-over from other donors' samples. The chain recombines TRBV5-1 with TRBJ2-7; 8 bases line up with TRBD1. DNA for the CDR3: TGCGCCAGCAGCTTCGACAGGGGCGACAGGGAGCAGTACTTC. It is translated as CASSFDRGDREQYF.